Listed here are 25 T cell receptor beta chains from one sample, sequenced in a study of cytotoxic CD8 clonotypes in ibrutinib-treated CLL. Generated by immunoSEQ multiplex PCR, the TCRdb table keeps only in-frame clones and is missing some. The sample consists of 130,000 or so clones, 70% to 80% of them appearing once. Source: PBMCs, taken after 12 months of ibrutinib treatment. The receptor source for this set is a human donor with chronic lymphocytic leukemia.

This chain connects TRBV5-5 to TRBJ2-5; D is unclear. Trimming took 2 bases from V and 7 from J, leaving 15 bases between them. Germline lookup yields CDR1 SGHKS and CDR2 YYEKEE (reference sequence). The CDR3 spans 14 residues. The CDR3 DNA sequence: TGTGCCAGCAGCTTAAGTGGTAGGTGGGGGACCCAGTACTTC. Its protein product is CASSLSGRWGTQYF.

The chain combines TRBV30 with TRBJ1-4, with 7 bases fitting TRBD1. The CDR3 runs 13 residues. V dropped 4 bases and J dropped 8; count of bases not matched to a gene: 7. Germline assignment: CDR1 GTSNPN and CDR2 SVGIG (reference sequence). For the CDR3, the DNA is TGTGCCTGGACTACAGGGGCTCGAGAAAAACTGTTTTTT. Its protein is CAWTTGAREKLFF.

The chain recombines TRBV7-9 with TRBJ1-1; D is possibly TRBD1 (6 bases). This CDR3 contains 14 residues. Germline V gene lookup returns CDR1 SEHNR and CDR2 FQNEAQ (reference sequence). V lost 5 bases and J 4 bases, leaving 14 bases between the germline ends. The DNA for the CDR3 is TGTGCCAGCAGCCCACAGGGAAGGGGCACTGAAGCTTTCTTT. Protein: CASSPQGRGTEAFF. The entire variable domain, with the rest obtained from reference TRBV7-9 and TRBJ1-1, is as follows: DTGVSQNPRHKITKRGQNVTFRCDPISEHNRLYWYRQTLGQGPEFLTYFQNEAQLEKSRLLSDRFSAERPKGSFSTLEIQRTEQGDSAMYLCASSPQGRGTEAFFGQGTRLTVV.

V and J are TRBV4-3 and TRBJ2-7, with 9 bases fitting TRBD1. The CDR3 has 13 amino acids. The V gene's germline CDR1 is LGHNA and CDR2 YSLEER. The V and J ends lost 1 base and 6 bases, in that order; junction bases with no gene match: 1. The CDR3 here is CASSQVTGGEQYF. CDR3 bases: TGCGCCAGCAGCCAAGTGACAGGGGGCGAGCAGTACTTC.

The gene calls are TRBV13 and TRBJ2-7; 9 bases agree with TRBD1. Looked up from germline, CDR1 is PRHDT and CDR2 is FYEKMQ (reference sequence). The V gene end was trimmed by 5 bases and the J gene end by 4 bases; junction bases not matched to a gene: 6. The CDR3 runs 14 residues. CDR3 residues: CASSPGQGWYEQYF. CDR3 coding DNA: TGTGCCAGCAGCCCAGGACAGGGGTGGTACGAGCAGTACTTC.

The chain is built from TRBV28 and TRBJ2-7; either TRBD1 or TRBD2 may fit D (5 bases each). V lost 7 bases and J lost 2, with 18 bases in between. The germline V gene encodes CDR1 MDHEN and CDR2 SYDVKM. The CDR3 consists of 15 residues. In DNA, the CDR3 is TGTGCCAGCACCCCTCGAATCGGGACCGCCTACGAGCAGTACTTC. Its protein product is CASTPRIGTAYEQYF.

The chain employs TRBV2 and TRBJ1-1; tentatively, D is TRBD1 (5 bases). The CDR3 contains 14 residues. Germline loops: CDR1 SNHLY, CDR2 FYNNEI. The V end was cut by 7 bases, the J end by 3 bases, with 15 bases between. The CDR3 sequence: CASISQVSYTEAFF. Here the CDR3 DNA reads TGTGCCAGCATCTCACAGGTTAGCTACACTGAAGCTTTCTTT.

The CDR3 DNA is TGCGCCAGCAGCCAAGACATGCGGGTTCCGAGCGGGGGGGCCTACGGTGAGCAGTTCTTC. Its translation: CASSQDMRVPSGGAYGEQFF. This rearrangement joins TRBV4-1 to TRBJ2-1; 10 nucleotides match TRBD2. CDR1 and CDR2 (germline): MGHRA, YSYEKL. The CDR3 length is 20 residues. The trim removed 0 bases at V and 9 bases at J, leaving 20 bases unmatched.

V is TRBV11-1 and J is TRBJ2-3, with 9 nucleotides matching TRBD2. There are 15 residues in the CDR3. The V gene end was trimmed by 5 bases and the J gene end by 2 bases; junction bases not matched to a gene: 5. From germline, CDR1 is SGHAT and CDR2 FQDESV (reference sequence). The CDR3 is CASSGAGGPTDTQYF. The CDR3 DNA is TGTGCCAGCAGCGGGGCGGGGGGGCCCACAGATACGCAGTATTTT.

In this sample, this clone turned up once. The V call is TRBV9, the J call TRBJ2-1, with 9 positions matching TRBD2. The CDR3 sequence is 16 residues long. Germline assignment: CDR1 SGDLS and CDR2 YYNGEE. Unmatched junction bases numbered 5, after V lost 4 bases and J lost 0 bases. CDR3 region: CASSLRGRASYNEQFF. The CDR3 bases are TGTGCCAGCAGCTTACGCGGGAGGGCCTCCTACAATGAGCAGTTCTTC.

J is TRBJ2-7 and V is TRBV7-9; 8 nucleotides line up with TRBD2. This CDR3 is 16 amino acids long. CDR1 and CDR2 from the germline V gene are SEHNR and FQNEAQ (reference sequence). After removal of 1 base from V and 2 bases from J, the junction contained 7 bases not matched to a gene. CDR3 in amino acids: CASSLVATSGTYEQYF. Written as DNA, the CDR3 is TGTGCCAGCAGCTTAGTAGCCACTAGCGGTACCTACGAGCAGTACTTC.

This clone was picked up one time. This chain links TRBV6-1 with TRBJ1-5; D might be TRBD1 (5 bases). CDR1 is MNHNS and CDR2 is SASEGT in the germline V gene. This CDR3 region has 12 residues. V gave up 10 bases and J gave up 6 bases, with 13 bases separating them. CDR3 region: CAISGGSQPQHF. In nucleotides, the CDR3 is TGTGCCATATCGGGGGGGTCTCAGCCCCAGCATTTT.

The chain carries TRBV10-3 and TRBJ1-1; D possibly corresponds to TRBD1 (5 bases). The V gene's germline CDR1 is ENHRY and CDR2 SYGVKD. The V end lost 0 bases, the J end lost 5 bases, and 13 bases lay between the germline ends. This CDR3 is built from 15 residues. The CDR3 reads CAISESYGGYTEAFF. In DNA form, the CDR3 reads TGTGCCATCAGTGAGTCTTACGGGGGGTATACTGAAGCTTTCTTT.

The chain recombines TRBV19 with TRBJ1-4; no clear D gene. The CDR3 is 15 residues long. The germline V gene encodes CDR1 LNHDA and CDR2 SQIVND (reference sequence). Trimming pared 2 bases from V and 7 bases from J, leaving 14 bases between. The CDR3 nucleotides read TGTGCCAGTAGTATACTTCCAGGAGTAGGTGAAAAACTGTTTTTT. It is translated as CASSILPGVGEKLFF. Using reference TRBV19 and TRBJ1-4 for the parts outside the CDR3, the full variable domain is DGGITQSPKYLFRKEGQNVTLSCEQNLNHDAMYWYRQDPGQGLRLIYYSQIVNDFQKGDIAEGYSVSREKKESFPLTVTSAQKNPTAFYLCASSILPGVGEKLFFGSGTQLSVL.

This clone turned up a few times. The rearrangement uses TRBV2 and TRBJ2-7; 9 bases agree with TRBD1. The CDR3 contains 12 residues. Germline V CDR1 and CDR2: SNHLY, FYNNEI. J gave up 5 bases and V 11 bases, and 7 bases lay outside the gene matches. CDR3 sequence: CAAGTGRDEQYF. The CDR3 DNA reads TGTGCCGCTGGGACAGGGAGGGACGAGCAGTACTTC.

The chain's CDR3 is CASNPPFAGVKETQYF. The CDR3 nucleotides are TGTGCCAGCAACCCCCCCTTCGCGGGGGTCAAAGAGACCCAGTACTTC. This chain joins TRBV7-6 and TRBJ2-5; TRBD2 matches at 7 bases. The junction had 14 bases not matched to a gene; V was cut back by 7 bases and J by 3 bases. CDR1 is SGHVS, CDR2 FNYEAQ, per germline. The CDR3 consists of 16 residues. Full variable domain (missing parts from reference TRBV7-6 and TRBJ2-5): GAGVSQSPRYKVTKRGQDVALRCDPISGHVSLYWYRQALGQGPEFLTYFNYEAQQDKSGLPNDRFSAERPEGSISTLTIQRTEQRDSAMYRCASNPPFAGVKETQYFGPGTRLLVL.

The gene calls are TRBV5-1 and TRBJ1-1; D possibly corresponds to TRBD1 (5 bases). Looked up from germline, CDR1 is SGHRS and CDR2 is YFSETQ. CDR3 size: 13 residues. Between the trimmed V and J ends, which lost 2 bases and 11 bases, there was a span of 16 bases. As DNA, the CDR3 is TGCGCCAGCAGCTTCGGTCAGGGCCAAGGGGCTTTCTTT. Protein product: CASSFGQGQGAFF.

The chain uses TRBV27 and TRBJ1-3; 7 bases match TRBD1. The V segment lost 5 bases and the J segment 7 bases; nucleotides outside the gene matches: 11. Germline V gene lookup returns CDR1 MNHEY and CDR2 SMNVEV (reference sequence). This CDR3 has 15 residues. The CDR3 sequence: CASSPEGAPGNTIYF. The CDR3 DNA is TGTGCCAGCAGTCCCGAGGGGGCGCCCGGGAACACCATATATTTT.

This chain connects TRBV5-8 to TRBJ1-2; weak D call: TRBD1 (6 bases). This CDR3 contains 12 residues. V lost 4 bases and J lost 6, with 10 bases in between. CDR1 and CDR2 from the germline V gene are SGHTS and YDEGEE. CDR3 DNA: TGTGCCAGCAGCCGGAACAGGGATGGCTACACCTTC. Protein sequence: CASSRNRDGYTF. The full variable domain, rest sourced from reference TRBV5-8 and TRBJ1-2, is EAGVTQSPTHLIKTRGQQATLRCSPISGHTSVYWYQQALGLGLQFLLWYDEGEERNRGNFPPRFSGRQFPNYSSELNVNALELEDSALYLCASSRNRDGYTFGSGTRLTVV.

The J gene is TRBJ1-5, the V gene TRBV5-6; 8 nucleotides match TRBD1. V dropped 2 bases and J dropped 4; count of bases not matched to a gene: 5. Germline V lookup: CDR1 SGHDT, CDR2 YYEEEE. This CDR3 is 15 amino acids long. The CDR3 sequence: CASSFRTGRNQPQHF. The CDR3 DNA is TGTGCCAGCAGCTTCAGGACAGGGAGGAATCAGCCCCAGCATTTT.

J is TRBJ2-7 and V is TRBV5-1; the D is unclear. Germline CDR1 SGHRS, CDR2 YFSETQ. The CDR3 consists of 14 residues. V lost 7 bases and J lost 3, with 17 bases in between. CDR3 nucleotides: TGCGCCAGCCACCCCTCCCCAGGTAGCTACGAGCAGTACTTC. Encoded protein: CASHPSPGSYEQYF.

The chain is built from TRBV19 and TRBJ2-1; D unresolved. V shed 3 bases and J shed 9 bases, with 9 bases lying between them. From germline, CDR1 is LNHDA and CDR2 SQIVND (reference sequence). There are 12 residues in the CDR3. The CDR3 region is CASSIFETEQFF. CDR3 DNA sequence: TGTGCCAGTAGTATTTTTGAGACTGAGCAGTTCTTC.

The chain joins TRBV6-5 to TRBJ2-7, with a tentative D call TRBD2 (6 bases). Trimming pared 8 bases from V and 2 bases from J, leaving 13 bases between. There are 13 residues in the CDR3. CDR1 and CDR2 (germline): MNHEY, SVGAGI. This CDR3 reads CASWLGGTYEQYF. For the CDR3, the DNA is TGTGCCAGCTGGCTGGGGGGTACCTACGAGCAGTACTTC.

The J gene is TRBJ1-1, the V gene TRBV5-1, with D unresolved. The V and J ends lost 2 bases and 6 bases respectively, with 14 bases between them. CDR1 and CDR2 from the germline V gene are SGHRS and YFSETQ. The CDR3 spans 14 residues. The chain's CDR3 is CASSFTSPPAEAFF. CDR3 in DNA: TGCGCCAGCAGCTTCACAAGCCCTCCCGCTGAAGCTTTCTTT.

This sequence joins TRBV5-1 and TRBJ1-1, with 7 bases fitting TRBD1. The CDR3 extends over 15 amino acids. V dropped 4 bases and J dropped 1; count of bases not matched to a gene: 7. Germline CDR1 SGHRS, CDR2 YFSETQ. DNA for the CDR3: TGCGCCAGCAGCAAAAGACAGGGTGGGAACACTGAAGCTTTCTTT. It encodes CASSKRQGGNTEAFF.